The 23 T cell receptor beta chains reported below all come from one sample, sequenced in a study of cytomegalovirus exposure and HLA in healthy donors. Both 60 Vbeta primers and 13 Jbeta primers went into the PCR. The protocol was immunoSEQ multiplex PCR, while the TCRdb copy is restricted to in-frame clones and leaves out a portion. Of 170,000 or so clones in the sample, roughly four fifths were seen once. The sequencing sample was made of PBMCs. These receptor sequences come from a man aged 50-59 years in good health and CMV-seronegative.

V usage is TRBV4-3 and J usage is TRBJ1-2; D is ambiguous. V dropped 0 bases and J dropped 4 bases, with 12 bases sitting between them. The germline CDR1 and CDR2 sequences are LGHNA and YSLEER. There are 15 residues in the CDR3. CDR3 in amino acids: CASSQDYGQLYGYTF. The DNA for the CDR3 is TGCGCCAGCAGCCAAGATTATGGGCAGCTCTATGGCTACACCTTC.

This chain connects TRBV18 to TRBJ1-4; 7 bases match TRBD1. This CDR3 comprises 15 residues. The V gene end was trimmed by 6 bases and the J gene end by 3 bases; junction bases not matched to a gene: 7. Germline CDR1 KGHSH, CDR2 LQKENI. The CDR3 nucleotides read TGTGCCAGCTCCCAGGGGCAGGGGGCTAATGAAAAACTGTTTTTT. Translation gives CASSQGQGANEKLFF. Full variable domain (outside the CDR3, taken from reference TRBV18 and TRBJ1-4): NAGVMQNPRHLVRRRGQEARLRCSPMKGHSHVYWYRQLPEEGLKFMVYLQKENIIDESGMPKERFSAEFPKEGPSILRIQQVVRGDSAAYFCASSQGQGANEKLFFGSGTQLSVL.

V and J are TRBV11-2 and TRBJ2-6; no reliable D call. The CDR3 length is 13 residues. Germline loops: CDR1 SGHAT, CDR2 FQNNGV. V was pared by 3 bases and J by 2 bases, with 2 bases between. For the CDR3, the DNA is TGTGCCAGCAGCTTCACTGGGGCCAACGTCCTGACTTTC. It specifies CASSFTGANVLTF. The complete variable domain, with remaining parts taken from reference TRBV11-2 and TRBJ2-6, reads EAGVAQSPRYKIIEKRQSVAFWCNPISGHATLYWYQQILGQGPKLLIQFQNNGVVDDSQLPKDRFSAERLKGVDSTLKIQPAKLEDSAVYLCASSFTGANVLTFGAGSRLTVL.

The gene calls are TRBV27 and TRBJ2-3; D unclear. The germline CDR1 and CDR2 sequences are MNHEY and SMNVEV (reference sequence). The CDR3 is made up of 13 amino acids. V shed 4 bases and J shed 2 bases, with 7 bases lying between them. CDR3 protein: CASSWADTDTQYF. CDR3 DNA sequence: TGTGCCAGCAGTTGGGCTGACACAGATACGCAGTATTTT.

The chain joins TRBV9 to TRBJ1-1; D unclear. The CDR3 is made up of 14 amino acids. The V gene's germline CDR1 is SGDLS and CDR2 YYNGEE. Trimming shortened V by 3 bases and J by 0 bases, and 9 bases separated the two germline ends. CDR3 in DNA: TGTGCCAGCAGCGCCCTTTACATGAACACTGAAGCTTTCTTT. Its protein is CASSALYMNTEAFF.

The CDR3 protein is CASSQEAQGASFGEKLFF. CDR3 nucleotides: TGCGCCAGCAGCCAAGAAGCACAGGGGGCTTCTTTTGGTGAAAAACTGTTTTTT. The chain is built from TRBV4-3 and TRBJ1-4, with 9 bases fitting TRBD1. This CDR3 is built from 18 residues. Germline CDR1 is LGHNA and CDR2 is YSLEER. V dropped 0 bases and J dropped 7; count of bases not matched to a gene: 12.

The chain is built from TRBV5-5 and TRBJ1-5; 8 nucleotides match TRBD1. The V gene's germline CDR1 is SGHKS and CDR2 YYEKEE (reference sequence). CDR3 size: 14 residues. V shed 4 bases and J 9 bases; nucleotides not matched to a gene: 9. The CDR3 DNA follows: TGTGCCAGCAGCAGAGACAGGGGCGGTCTGCCCCAGCATTTT. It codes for CASSRDRGGLPQHF.

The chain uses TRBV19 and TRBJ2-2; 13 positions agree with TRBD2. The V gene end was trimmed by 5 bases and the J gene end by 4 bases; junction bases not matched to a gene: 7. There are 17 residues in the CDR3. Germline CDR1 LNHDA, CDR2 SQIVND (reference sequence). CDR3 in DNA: TGTGCCAGTAGTCCTGGACTAGCGGGGGTACGCACCGGGGAGCTGTTTTTT. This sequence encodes CASSPGLAGVRTGELFF. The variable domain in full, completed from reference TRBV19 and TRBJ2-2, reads DGGITQSPKYLFRKEGQNVTLSCEQNLNHDAMYWYRQDPGQGLRLIYYSQIVNDFQKGDIAEGYSVSREKKESFPLTVTSAQKNPTAFYLCASSPGLAGVRTGELFFGEGSRLTVL.

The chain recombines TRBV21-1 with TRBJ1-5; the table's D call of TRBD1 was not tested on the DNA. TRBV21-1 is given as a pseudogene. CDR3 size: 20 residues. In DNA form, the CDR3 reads TGTGCCAGCGGAGGGGTGAGGGACAGGGGGCGAACCCATAGCAATCAGCCCCAGCATTTT. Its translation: CASGGVRDRGRTHSNQPQHF.

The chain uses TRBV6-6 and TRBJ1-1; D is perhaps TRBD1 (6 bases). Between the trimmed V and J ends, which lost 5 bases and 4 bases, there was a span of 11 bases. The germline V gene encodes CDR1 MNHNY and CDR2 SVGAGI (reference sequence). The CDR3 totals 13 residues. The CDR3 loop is CASSREGVTEAFF. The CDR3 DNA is TGTGCCAGCAGTCGTGAGGGGGTCACTGAAGCTTTCTTT.

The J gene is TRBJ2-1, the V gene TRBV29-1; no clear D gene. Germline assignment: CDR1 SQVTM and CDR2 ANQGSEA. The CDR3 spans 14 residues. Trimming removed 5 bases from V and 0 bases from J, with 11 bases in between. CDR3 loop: CSVTTSSSYNEQFF. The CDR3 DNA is TGCAGCGTTACGACTTCTAGCTCCTACAATGAGCAGTTCTTC.

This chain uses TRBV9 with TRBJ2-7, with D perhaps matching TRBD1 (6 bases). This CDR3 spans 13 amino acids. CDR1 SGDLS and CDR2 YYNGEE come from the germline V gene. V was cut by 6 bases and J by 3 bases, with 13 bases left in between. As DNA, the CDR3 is TGTGCCAGCACCCGCTCCAGGGGCTACGAGCAGTACTTC. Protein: CASTRSRGYEQYF.

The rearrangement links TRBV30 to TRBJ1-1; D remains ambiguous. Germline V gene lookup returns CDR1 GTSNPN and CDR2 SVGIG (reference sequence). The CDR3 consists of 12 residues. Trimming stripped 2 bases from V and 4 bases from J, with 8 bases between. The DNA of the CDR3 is TGTGCCTGGAGTCCGGGAGCCACTGAAGCTTTCTTT. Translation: CAWSPGATEAFF.

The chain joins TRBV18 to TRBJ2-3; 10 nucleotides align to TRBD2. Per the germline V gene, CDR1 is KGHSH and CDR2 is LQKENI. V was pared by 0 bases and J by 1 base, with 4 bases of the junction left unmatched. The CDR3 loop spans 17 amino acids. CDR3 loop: CASSPPAGTSGTDTQYF. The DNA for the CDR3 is TGTGCCAGCTCACCACCGGCCGGGACTAGCGGCACAGATACGCAGTATTTT.

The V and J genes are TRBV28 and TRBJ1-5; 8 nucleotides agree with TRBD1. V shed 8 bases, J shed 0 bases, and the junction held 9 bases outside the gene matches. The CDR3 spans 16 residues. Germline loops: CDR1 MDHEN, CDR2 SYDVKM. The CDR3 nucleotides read TGTGCCAGCTCGGACAGGGCAGCCCATAGCAATCAGCCCCAGCATTTT. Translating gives CASSDRAAHSNQPQHF.

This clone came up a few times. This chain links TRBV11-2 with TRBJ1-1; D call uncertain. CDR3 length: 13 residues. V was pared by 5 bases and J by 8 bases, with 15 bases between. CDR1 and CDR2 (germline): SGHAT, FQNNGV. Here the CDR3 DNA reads TGTGCCAGCAGCACCGTTGTGGCCGGGGAAGCTTTCTTT. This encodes CASSTVVAGEAFF.

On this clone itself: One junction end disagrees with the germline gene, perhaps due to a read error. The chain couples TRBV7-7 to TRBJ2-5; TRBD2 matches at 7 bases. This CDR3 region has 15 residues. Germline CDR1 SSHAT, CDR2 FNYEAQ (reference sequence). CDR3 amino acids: CASSLEAGRQETQYF. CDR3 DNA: TGTGCTAGCAGCTTAGAAGCGGGACGGCAAGAGACCCAGTACTTC.

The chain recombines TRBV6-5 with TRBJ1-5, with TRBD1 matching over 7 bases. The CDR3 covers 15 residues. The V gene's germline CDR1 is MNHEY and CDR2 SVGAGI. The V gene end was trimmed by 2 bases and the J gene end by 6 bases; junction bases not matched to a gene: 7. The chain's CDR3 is CASSYGGGGSQPQHF. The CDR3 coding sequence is TGTGCCAGCAGTTACGGAGGGGGCGGAAGTCAGCCCCAGCATTTT.

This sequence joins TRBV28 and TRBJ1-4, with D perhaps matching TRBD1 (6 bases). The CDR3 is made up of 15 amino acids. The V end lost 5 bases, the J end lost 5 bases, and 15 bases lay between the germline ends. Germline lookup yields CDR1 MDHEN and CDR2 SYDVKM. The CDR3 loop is CASSTTGPLNEKLFF. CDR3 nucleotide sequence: TGTGCCAGCAGTACCACAGGGCCCCTGAATGAAAAACTGTTTTTT.

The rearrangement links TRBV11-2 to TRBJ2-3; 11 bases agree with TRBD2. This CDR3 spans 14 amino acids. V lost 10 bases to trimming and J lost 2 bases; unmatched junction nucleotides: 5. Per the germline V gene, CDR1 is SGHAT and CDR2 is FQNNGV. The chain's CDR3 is CATRLAGNTDTQYF. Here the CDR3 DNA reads TGTGCCACACGACTAGCGGGGAACACAGATACGCAGTATTTT.

As DNA, the CDR3 is TGTGCCAGCTCACCGGGACAGTTTTTGGACACCATATATTTT. Its protein product is CASSPGQFLDTIYF. This chain connects TRBV18 to TRBJ1-3; 7 bases fit TRBD1. V dropped 3 bases and J dropped 8; count of bases not matched to a gene: 7. The CDR3 has 14 amino acids. Germline lookup yields CDR1 KGHSH and CDR2 LQKENI.

The chain's CDR3 is CASSRGSYNEQFF. In DNA form, the CDR3 reads TGTGCCAGCAGTAGGGGAAGCTACAATGAGCAGTTCTTC. The V gene is TRBV2, the J gene TRBJ2-1, with D perhaps matching TRBD1 (5 bases). Trimming left V 5 bases short and J 3 bases short, with 8 bases between. Germline lookup yields CDR1 SNHLY and CDR2 FYNNEI. The CDR3 loop spans 13 amino acids. Drawing the rest from reference TRBV2 and TRBJ2-1, the complete variable domain is EPEVTQTPSHQVTQMGQEVILRCVPISNHLYFYWYRQILGQKVEFLVSFYNNEISEKSEIFDDQFSVERPDGSNFTLKIRSTKLEDSAMYFCASSRGSYNEQFFGPGTRLTVL.

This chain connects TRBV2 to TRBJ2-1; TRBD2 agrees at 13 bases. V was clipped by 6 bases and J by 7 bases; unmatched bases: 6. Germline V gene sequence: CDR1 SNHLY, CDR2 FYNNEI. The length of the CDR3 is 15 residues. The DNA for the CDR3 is TGTGCCAGCAGGATTACTAGCGGGGGGGCGAATGAGCAGTTCTTC. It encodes CASRITSGGANEQFF.